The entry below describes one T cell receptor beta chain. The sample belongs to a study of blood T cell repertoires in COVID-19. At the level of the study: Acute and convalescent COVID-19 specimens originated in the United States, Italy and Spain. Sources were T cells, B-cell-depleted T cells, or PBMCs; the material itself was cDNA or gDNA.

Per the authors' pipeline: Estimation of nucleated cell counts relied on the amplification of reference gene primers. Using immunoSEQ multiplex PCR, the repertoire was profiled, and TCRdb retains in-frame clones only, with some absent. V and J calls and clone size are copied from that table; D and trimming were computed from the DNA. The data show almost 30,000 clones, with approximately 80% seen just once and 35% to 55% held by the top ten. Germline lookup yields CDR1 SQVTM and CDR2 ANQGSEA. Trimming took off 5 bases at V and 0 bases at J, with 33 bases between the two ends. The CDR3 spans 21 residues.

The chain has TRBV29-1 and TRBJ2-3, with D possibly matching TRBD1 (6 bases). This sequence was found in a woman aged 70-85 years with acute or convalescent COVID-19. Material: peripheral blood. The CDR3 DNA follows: TGCAGCGTTTTCTCCTCCGCAACGGGGACGGACAGAGCGCTTAGCACAGATACGCAGTATTTT. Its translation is CSVFSSATGTDRALSTDTQYF.